This is a list of T cell receptor beta chains from one sample in a study of cytomegalovirus exposure and HLA in healthy donors. Using immunoSEQ multiplex PCR, the repertoire was profiled, and TCRdb retains in-frame clones only, with some absent. Here the sample spans some 150,000 clones, under 70% being singletons. Sequencing was carried out using PBMCs. The receptors come from a young woman in good health and CMV-seropositive. CDR3s include the opening cysteine and the closing phenylalanine or tryptophan.

J gene	V gene	CDR3 protein
TRBJ2-5	TRBV2	CASSDVVAGPPSKETQYF
TRBJ2-7	TRBV11-2	CASSFGPYEQYF
TRBJ2-1	TRBV7-6	CASSPDGTRVNEQFF
TRBJ1-5	TRBV5-6	CASSLFDMGEGIQPQHF
TRBJ2-7	TRBV5-1	CASSLGDYEQYF
TRBJ1-1	TRBV28	CASSRGDMHTEAFF
TRBJ1-1	TRBV2	CASSGPFINTEAFF
TRBJ1-4	TRBV5-1	CASSFLGEDKLFF
TRBJ2-1	TRBV29-1	CSVEDQLTTNEQFF
TRBJ2-2	TRBV27	CASSFQVSGELFF
TRBJ1-3	TRBV7-9	CASSLGARSSGNTIYF
TRBJ2-7	TRBV6-1	CASRDREPHEQYF
TRBJ1-2	TRBV6-5	CASSKSGTVYGYTF
TRBJ2-5	TRBV6-1	CASSDMYQETQYF
TRBJ2-7	TRBV2	CASSDQGEAYEQYF
TRBJ2-2	TRBV5-1	CASSPGTSGITGELFF
TRBJ1-2	TRBV18	CASSPLRTVYNYGYTF
TRBJ1-5	TRBV27	CASREYGQGRHRPQHF
TRBJ1-5	TRBV6-5	CASSYSRGPNSPQHF
TRBJ1-2	TRBV2	CASRETGDAGYTF
TRBJ1-4	TRBV4-1	CASSHAVVATNEKLFF
TRBJ2-1	TRBV30	CAWSMGVNEQFF
TRBJ1-2	TRBV15	CATSRGGDRVYGYTF
TRBJ1-5	TRBV28	CASSFPRGRGRDNQPQHF
TRBJ2-6	TRBV4-1	CASSTQFSGANVLTF
TRBJ1-4	TRBV27	CASRRTREGEKLFF
TRBJ2-1	TRBV27	CASRLLSVPFF
TRBJ2-3	TRBV6-5	CASGEGDTQYF
TRBJ1-5	TRBV7-2	CASSSQNQPQHF
TRBJ2-7	TRBV28	CASTGGGGEQYF
TRBJ2-6	TRBV5-1	CASSLAGEGSGANVLTF
TRBJ2-7	TRBV27	CASSFGGTYEQYF